The 21 T cell receptor beta chains presented below share a single source sample, sequenced in a study of blood T cells in healthy people across ages. Then a second PCR, running about 6 to 11 cycles, was carried out with a sample-barcoded 5' primer and a J-beta primer mix. Using its own MiXCR run on the 5' RACE reads, TCRdb lists one record per CDR3 protein. The sample lists 1.5 million to 2 million distinct CDR3 sequences; 49% were seen once. Material: blood. The receptors shown here come from a woman in her thirties or forties in good health.

This clonotype was counted a few times. One end of the junction does not line up with germline, which may come from a read error. This chain connects TRBV7-7 to TRBJ2-5; 8 bases map to TRBD1. The CDR3 contains 14 residues. Looked up from germline, CDR1 is SSHAT and CDR2 is FNYEAQ (reference sequence). The CDR3 region has the DNA TGTGCTAGCAGCTCAATTCAGGGGGCGAAGACCCAGTACTTC. It codes for CASSSIQGAKTQYF.

CDR3 sequence: CASISGDSDGELFF. CDR3 sequence (DNA): TGTGCCAGCATTTCAGGCGATAGTGACGGGGAGCTGTTTTTT. This rearrangement joins TRBV2 to TRBJ2-2; D not resolved. This CDR3 region has 14 residues. CDR1 is SNHLY, CDR2 FYNNEI, per germline. Trimming removed 7 bases from V and 7 bases from J, with 16 bases in between.

The chain employs TRBV28 and TRBJ1-2; possible D gene TRBD1, 6 bases. The CDR3 runs 13 residues. Germline lookup yields CDR1 MDHEN and CDR2 SYDVKM. V shed 5 bases and J shed 2 bases, with 9 bases lying between them. The CDR3 DNA is TGTGCCAGCAGTGGACAGTCAAACTATGGCTACACCTTC. Translated, it gives CASSGQSNYGYTF.

This clonotype has only a few counts. V and J are TRBV5-5 and TRBJ2-4; D may be TRBD2 (5 bases). TRBJ2-7 matches the DNA end more closely, so the J call is doubtful. This CDR3 is 16 amino acids long. CDR1 and CDR2 (germline): SGHKS, YYEKEE (reference sequence). The CDR3 nucleotides read TGTGCCAGCAGCTTGTACAAAGCGGACTTTGGATACGAGCAGTACTTC. Translated: CASSLYKADFGYEQYF.

The chain carries TRBV6-5 and TRBJ2-5; 10 positions match TRBD1. Looked up from germline, CDR1 is MNHEY and CDR2 is SVGAGI. V trimming: 0 bases; J trimming: 7 bases; junction bases outside the gene matches: 8. CDR3 length: 16 amino acids. CDR3 DNA: TGTGCCAGCAGTTACTCCGAGTTACGGACAGGGGGGACCCAGTACTTC. The encoded protein is CASSYSELRTGGTQYF.

This clonotype was counted between two and nine times. The rearrangement links TRBV6-5 to TRBJ2-5, with D uncertain. The CDR3 loop spans 14 amino acids. CDR1 is MNHEY and CDR2 is SVGAGI in the germline V gene. The ends were cut back, 2 bases at V and 7 bases at J, with 14 bases in the middle. Here the CDR3 DNA reads TGTGCCAGCAGTTACGACCCCCGGTACGGGACCCAGTACTTC. This codes for CASSYDPRYGTQYF.

The V call is TRBV28, the J call TRBJ2-1; 8 bases align to TRBD1. Trimming at V came to 5 bases and at J to 4 bases, leaving 7 bases not matched to a gene. Looked up from germline, CDR1 is MDHEN and CDR2 is SYDVKM. The CDR3 has 15 residues. In DNA, the CDR3 is TGTGCCAGCAGTCTGGACAGGGTGCAGTACAATGAGCAGTTCTTC. This translates into CASSLDRVQYNEQFF. The entire variable domain, with the rest obtained from reference TRBV28 and TRBJ2-1, is as follows: DVKVTQSSRYLVKRTGEKVFLECVQDMDHENMFWYRQDPGLGLRLIYFSYDVKMKEKGDIPEGYSVSREKKERFSLILESASTNQTSMYLCASSLDRVQYNEQFFGPGTRLTVL.

This chain uses TRBV3-1 with TRBJ1-2, with 9 bases matching TRBD1. CDR1 is LGHDT and CDR2 is YNNKEL in the germline V gene (reference sequence). The CDR3 runs 16 residues. Unmatched junction bases numbered 10, after V lost 2 bases and J lost 6 bases. CDR3 sequence reads: CASSQLQGAHPHGYTF. In DNA form, the CDR3 reads TGTGCCAGCAGCCAATTACAGGGGGCGCATCCCCATGGCTACACCTTC.

The V gene is TRBV4-3, the J gene TRBJ2-5; TRBD2 matches 8 bases. Germline V gene data show CDR1 as LGHNA and CDR2 as YSLEER. Germline trimming cut 0 bases from V and 4 bases from J; bases unmatched to any gene: 10. The CDR3 loop spans 17 amino acids. The CDR3 region is CASSQDVRGGGLETQYF. DNA of the CDR3: TGCGCCAGCAGCCAAGATGTACGGGGGGGCGGTTTAGAGACCCAGTACTTC.

V is TRBV21-1 and J is TRBJ2-5; the table's D gene call, TRBD1, was not cross checked with the DNA. TRBV21-1 is classified as a pseudogene. This CDR3 has 15 residues. Here the CDR3 DNA reads TGTGCCAGCAGCAAAGGCTCGGACAGGGGAAAGACCCAGTACTTC. The encoded protein is CASSKGSDRGKTQYF.

This rearrangement joins TRBV18 to TRBJ2-3, with D perhaps matching TRBD2 (6 bases). The ends were cut back, 4 bases at V and 0 bases at J, with 14 bases in the middle. The length of the CDR3 is 16 residues. In germline, CDR1 is KGHSH, CDR2 LQKENI. The CDR3 bases are TGTGCCAGCTCACTTCGGAGCGGGTTTAGCACAGATACGCAGTATTTT. Its protein product is CASSLRSGFSTDTQYF.

The V call is TRBV20-1, the J call TRBJ2-7; D is tentatively TRBD1 or TRBD2 (7 bases each). V was clipped by 3 bases and J by 2 bases, with 20 bases between them. Germline values: CDR1 DFQATT, CDR2 SNEGSKA (reference sequence). The CDR3 is 16 residues long. The CDR3 region has the DNA TGCAGTGCTAGTTTTTCCCGCAGGGGGGGTCCCTACGAGCAGTACTTC. Translating gives CSASFSRRGGPYEQYF.

This chain links TRBV18 with TRBJ1-4; D remains ambiguous. The V end lost 3 bases, the J end lost 8 bases, and 13 bases lay between the germline ends. The CDR3 contains 14 residues. CDR1 KGHSH and CDR2 LQKENI come from the germline V gene. The DNA of the CDR3 is TGTGCCAGCTCACCTTCTATGGGTAAAGAAAAACTGTTTTTT. Translating it yields CASSPSMGKEKLFF.

V gene TRBV6-1 combines with J gene TRBJ2-7, with 9 bases that match TRBD2. The CDR3 is made up of 18 amino acids. Looked up from germline, CDR1 is MNHNS and CDR2 is SASEGT. With 0 bases clipped from V and 7 bases from J, the junction kept 16 bases outside the gene matches. The CDR3: CASSEAARGGLKFVEQYF. For the CDR3, the DNA is TGTGCCAGCAGTGAAGCGGCGCGGGGGGGCCTCAAATTCGTAGAGCAGTACTTC.

This rearrangement joins TRBV28 to TRBJ2-5; 8 bases align to TRBD1. CDR1 and CDR2 (germline): MDHEN, SYDVKM. Unmatched junction bases numbered 6, after V lost 1 base and J lost 2 bases. The CDR3 is 16 residues long. Written as DNA, the CDR3 is TGTGCCAGCAGTTTATCAGGACAGGGTATTCAAGAGACCCAGTACTTC. Translating gives CASSLSGQGIQETQYF.

The chain has TRBV6-1 and TRBJ1-5; D gene ambiguous. The germline V and J ends were trimmed by 3 bases and 7 bases, with 13 bases remaining between them. Per the germline V gene, CDR1 is MNHNS and CDR2 is SASEGT. The CDR3 runs 14 residues. The CDR3 DNA reads as TGTGCCAGCAGTGACAAGAACTTTGGACAGCCCCAGCATTTT. The encoded protein is CASSDKNFGQPQHF.

This clonotype has a handful of counts. The chain is built from TRBV20-1 and TRBJ2-4; a possible D gene is TRBD1 (5 bases). Germline V gene data show CDR1 as DFQATT and CDR2 as SNEGSKA (reference sequence). V was pared by 7 bases and J by 4 bases, with 14 bases between. The CDR3 is made up of 13 amino acids. The CDR3 DNA follows: TGCAGTGGACAGTGGACGGAAAAAAACATTCAGTACTTC. Its protein is CSGQWTEKNIQYF.

The chain is built from TRBV27 and TRBJ2-1; 7 nucleotides line up with TRBD2. CDR1 and CDR2 from the germline V gene are MNHEY and SMNVEV (reference sequence). The CDR3 consists of 16 residues. Losses at the gene ends were 2 bases for V and 5 bases for J; bases not matched to a gene: 9. The CDR3 DNA sequence: TGTGCCAGCAGTTTAGCGGTCGGCGGGGGAAACAATGAGCAGTTCTTC. Its protein is CASSLAVGGGNNEQFF.

The chain links TRBV5-1 to TRBJ2-5; 10 bases fit TRBD2. Germline loops: CDR1 SGHRS, CDR2 YFSETQ. Unmatched junction bases numbered 21, after V lost 6 bases and J lost 4 bases. The CDR3 runs 19 residues. Here the CDR3 DNA reads TGCGCCAGCAAGGATGATTGGACTAGCGGAGCGTTTGCCAGAGAGACCCAGTACTTC. Its translation is CASKDDWTSGAFARETQYF.

V is TRBV7-2 and J is TRBJ2-5; D is perhaps TRBD1 (6 bases). The CDR3 is made up of 15 amino acids. Germline CDR1 is SGHTA and CDR2 is FQGNSA. V was clipped by 2 bases and J by 11 bases, with 21 bases between them. DNA for the CDR3: TGTGCCAGCAGCTTACGACAGGAATCCGTGAATGAGCAGTACTTC. Translating gives CASSLRQESVNEQYF.

V usage is TRBV6-2 or TRBV6-3 and J usage is TRBJ2-6; weak D call: TRBD2 (5 bases). Germline V gene lookup returns CDR1 MNHEY and CDR2 SVGEGT. V lost 4 bases to trimming and J lost 2 bases, with 9 bases between them. This CDR3 has 15 residues. CDR3 coding DNA: TGTGCCAGCAGTTTAGCGTGGGCTGGGGCCAACGTCCTGACTTTC. It specifies CASSLAWAGANVLTF.